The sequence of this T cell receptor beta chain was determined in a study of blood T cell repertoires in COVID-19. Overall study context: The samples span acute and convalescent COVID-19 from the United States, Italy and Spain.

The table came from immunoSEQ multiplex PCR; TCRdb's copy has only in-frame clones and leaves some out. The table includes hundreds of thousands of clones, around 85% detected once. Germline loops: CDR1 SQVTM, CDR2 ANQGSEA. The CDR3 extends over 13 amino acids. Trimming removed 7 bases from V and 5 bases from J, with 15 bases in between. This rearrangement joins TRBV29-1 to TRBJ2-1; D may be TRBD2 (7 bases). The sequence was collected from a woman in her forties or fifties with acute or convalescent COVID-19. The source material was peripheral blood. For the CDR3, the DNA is TGCAGCGCTAAAAGGGGGACTAACAATGAGCAGTTCTTC. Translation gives CSAKRGTNNEQFF.